These T cell receptor beta chains were read from a single sample in a study of shared clonotypes between healthy human individuals. Some clones are missing from TCRdb's copy, which holds only in-frame ones; the method was immunoSEQ multiplex PCR. The repertoire has around 2.5 million clones, roughly 93% of them found once; the top ten carry 0.35% to 0.45%. Sequencing used naive CD4+ T cells from PBMCs. The receptor source for this set is a man younger than 35 in good health. Some clones in this sample may be carry-over from other donors' samples. Both conserved end residues are part of each CDR3. The order of the fields is J gene, V gene, D gene, clone size, CDR3 protein, CDR3 DNA. D genes are given only for firm matches. The size field is filled for only some rows; it gives once, few, many or a size class.

TRBJ1-5,TRBV7-9,-,-,CASSLGGERGQPQHF,TGTGCCAGCAGCTTAGGAGGGGAGAGGGGTCAGCCCCAGCATTTT
TRBJ1-4,TRBV7-3,TRBD1,-,CASSPGGTGGLANEKLFF,TGTGCCAGCAGCCCTGGGGGGACAGGGGGCTTGGCTAATGAAAAACTGTTTTTT
TRBJ2-1,TRBV18,-,-,CASSTALGLYNEQFF,TGTGCCAGCTCCACAGCGTTGGGGCTCTACAATGAGCAGTTCTTC
TRBJ2-5,TRBV7-3,-,-,CASSFGRTQGQETQYF,TGTGCCAGCAGCTTCGGGCGGACCCAAGGCCAAGAGACCCAGTACTTC
TRBJ2-2,TRBV5-1,-,-,CASSTPTNTGELFF,TGCGCCAGCAGCACCCCCACGAACACCGGGGAGCTGTTTTTT
TRBJ2-3,TRBV9,-,-,CASSVGTTTKPGLSTDTQYF,TGTGCCAGCAGCGTAGGGACTACCACAAAACCGGGACTCAGCACAGATACGCAGTATTTT
TRBJ2-5,TRBV7-9,TRBD2,-,CASSLVGLAGETQYF,TGTGCCAGCAGCTTAGTAGGACTAGCGGGAGAGACCCAGTACTTC
TRBJ2-1,TRBV18,-,-,CASSRESGSAGGEQFF,TGTGCCAGCTCACGAGAGAGCGGGAGTGCAGGGGGTGAGCAGTTCTTC
TRBJ1-2,TRBV11-2,-,-,CASSLAATYGYTF,TGTGCCAGCAGCTTAGCCGCCACATATGGCTACACCTTC
TRBJ2-7,TRBV7-2,-,-,CASSLGSVRSSYEQYF,TGTGCCAGCAGCTTAGGTTCGGTCCGGAGCTCCTACGAGCAGTACTTC
TRBJ2-1,TRBV19,TRBD2,once,CASKSLASGIHEQFF,TGTGCCAGTAAGAGTTTGGCTAGCGGGATTCATGAGCAGTTCTTC
TRBJ2-1,TRBV5-6,TRBD2,-,CASSLWASGSVHNEQFF,TGTGCCAGCAGCTTGTGGGCTAGCGGGAGTGTACACAATGAGCAGTTCTTC
TRBJ2-1,TRBV18,-,-,CASSLSDSYNEQFF,TGTGCCAGCTCACTCTCGGACTCCTACAATGAGCAGTTCTTC
TRBJ1-5,TRBV15,TRBD1,-,CATSRGGPGGFYQPQHF,TGTGCCACCAGCAGAGGTGGACCAGGGGGATTTTATCAGCCCCAGCATTTT
TRBJ1-3,TRBV19,-,-,CASRYRAGNTIYF,TGTGCCAGTAGGTACAGGGCTGGAAACACCATATATTTT
TRBJ1-2,TRBV5-6,-,-,CASSLGTGPYGYTF,TGTGCCAGCAGCTTAGGTACAGGACCATATGGCTACACCTTC
TRBJ2-1,TRBV14,TRBD2,-,CASSRLRWEGSYNEQFF,TGTGCCAGCAGTCGCCTGCGGTGGGAGGGGTCCTACAATGAGCAGTTCTTC
TRBJ1-2,TRBV7-8,-,-,CASSPRMARGYTF,TGTGCCAGCAGCCCACGGATGGCTCGGGGCTACACCTTC
TRBJ2-7,TRBV5-1,TRBD1,-,CASGYGTGDPYEQYF,TGCGCCAGCGGGTATGGGACAGGGGATCCCTACGAGCAGTACTTC
TRBJ2-7,TRBV29-1,-,-,CSVGVGSHYEQYF,TGCAGCGTTGGGGTAGGGTCTCACTACGAGCAGTACTTC
TRBJ2-7,TRBV7-3,TRBD2,-,CASSLLAGGTYEQYF,TGTGCCAGCAGCTTGCTAGCGGGAGGGACCTACGAGCAGTACTTC
TRBJ2-1,TRBV28,TRBD1,-,CASRDRTGSNEQFF,TGTGCCAGCCGAGACAGGACAGGGTCCAATGAGCAGTTCTTC
TRBJ1-6,TRBV7-2,-,-,CASSLSWLGPSGNSPLHF,TGTGCCAGCAGCTTATCGTGGTTGGGCCCATCGGGTAATTCACCCCTCCACTTT
TRBJ2-5,TRBV6-1,-,-,CASSEIGTQYF,TGTGCCAGCAGCGAAATTGGGACCCAGTACTTC
TRBJ2-3,TRBV7-6,-,once,CASSSRGWADTQYF,TGTGCCAGCAGCTCAAGGGGGTGGGCAGATACGCAGTATTTT
TRBJ2-5,TRBV7-3,TRBD2,-,CASSPSPAGVETQYF,TGTGCCAGCAGCCCCTCCCCAGCGGGAGTTGAGACCCAGTACTTC
TRBJ2-7,TRBV6-1,-,-,CASSEGGGVPYEQYF,TGTGCCAGCAGTGAAGGCGGCGGGGTACCATACGAGCAGTACTTC
TRBJ1-1,TRBV5-1,-,-,CASSLVRNTEAFF,TGCGCCAGCAGCTTGGTAAGGAACACTGAAGCTTTCTTT
TRBJ2-1,TRBV7-2,-,-,CASSLWGYNEQFF,TGTGCCAGCAGCTTATGGGGGTACAATGAGCAGTTCTTC
TRBJ2-7,TRBV5-6,-,-,CASSRRDIYYEQYF,TGTGCCAGCAGCCGGAGAGACATTTACTACGAGCAGTACTTC
TRBJ2-1,TRBV28,TRBD2,-,CASTSGGLAMDEQFF,TGTGCCAGCACCTCCGGGGGACTAGCAATGGATGAGCAGTTCTTC
TRBJ2-1,TRBV11-2,-,-,CASSPVDRAGEQFF,TGTGCCAGCAGCCCGGTAGACAGGGCGGGAGAGCAGTTCTTC
TRBJ1-1,TRBV1,-,-,CTSCPEVNTEAFF,TGCACCAGCTGCCCAGAGGTAAACACTGAAGCTTTCTTT
TRBJ1-5,TRBV19,-,-,CASSIAATQDQPQHF,TGTGCCAGTAGTATAGCGGCGACCCAGGATCAGCCCCAGCATTTT
TRBJ2-3,TRBV28,-,-,CASSLGPLRATLSTDTQYF,TGTGCCAGCAGTTTAGGGCCCCTAAGGGCGACTCTAAGCACAGATACGCAGTATTTT
TRBJ2-1,TRBV7-6,-,-,CASSLATGGHNEQFF,TGTGCCAGCAGCTTAGCTACTGGGGGGCACAATGAGCAGTTCTTC
TRBJ1-3,TRBV14,-,-,CASSQGVRNTIYF,TGTGCCAGCAGCCAAGGGGTCAGAAACACCATATATTTT
TRBJ2-5,TRBV6-5,TRBD2,-,CASRFSGSSLETQYF,TGTGCCAGCAGATTTAGCGGGAGTAGTCTAGAGACCCAGTACTTC
TRBJ1-1,TRBV18,-,-,CASSPIGNTEAFF,TGTGCCAGCTCACCAATAGGGAACACTGAAGCTTTCTTT
TRBJ2-1,TRBV10-2,TRBD2,-,CASRLPGGYEQFF,TGCGCCAGCCGGCTTCCGGGGGGGTATGAGCAGTTCTTC
TRBJ1-1,TRBV10-3,TRBD1,-,CAISDNRGVTEAFF,TGTGCCATCAGTGATAACAGGGGGGTGACTGAAGCTTTCTTT
TRBJ2-2,TRBV27,-,-,CASSFLWESGTGELFF,TGTGCCAGCAGTTTTTTGTGGGAGTCGGGAACCGGGGAGCTGTTTTTT
TRBJ1-2,TRBV19,TRBD1,-,CASSVTGTGDYGYTF,TGTGCCAGTAGCGTCACCGGGACAGGGGATTATGGCTACACCTTC
TRBJ2-3,TRBV7-9,-,-,CASRGFTDTQYF,TGTGCCAGCAGGGGGTTCACAGATACGCAGTATTTT
TRBJ2-7,TRBV14,TRBD2,once,CASSSYRGGEQYF,TGTGCCAGCAGCTCCTACCGGGGGGGCGAGCAGTACTTC